This TCR beta chain was found in a study of blood T cells in healthy people across ages. V was shortened by 0 bases and J by 6 bases, with 12 bases between the two germline ends. CDR1 is SGHRS, CDR2 YFSETQ, per germline. This CDR3 region has 14 residues. This clonotype came up a few times. The use of a sample-barcoded 5' primer and a J-beta primer mix characterized a second PCR of roughly 7 to 12 cycles. TCRdb used MiXCR to reprocess the 5' RACE reads, holding one entry per CDR3 protein. The sample has more than 650,000 distinct CDR3 sequences, approximately 21% seen once; the top ten hold around 22%.

This chain uses TRBV5-1 with TRBJ1-1; no clear D gene. The sequence was obtained from a man aged 65 to 79 in good health. The material sequenced was blood. The CDR3 coding sequence is TGCGCCAGCAGCTTGGCCACCCGAAACGCTGAAGCTTTCTTT. This gives the protein CASSLATRNAEAFF.